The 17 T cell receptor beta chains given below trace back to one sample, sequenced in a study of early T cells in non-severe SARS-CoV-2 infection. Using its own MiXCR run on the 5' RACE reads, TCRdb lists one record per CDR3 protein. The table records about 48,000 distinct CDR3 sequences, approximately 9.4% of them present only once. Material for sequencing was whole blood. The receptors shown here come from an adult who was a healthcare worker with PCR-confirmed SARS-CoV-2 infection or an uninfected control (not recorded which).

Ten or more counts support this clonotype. In DNA, the CDR3 is TGTGCCAGCAGCTTAATGGGTCTTTACTCCTACGAGCAGTACTTC. Amino acid sequence: CASSLMGLYSYEQYF. The chain employs TRBV11-2 and TRBJ2-7; no firm D call. The V end was cut by 2 bases, the J end by 0 bases, with 11 bases between. The CDR3 has 15 amino acids. CDR1 and CDR2 (germline): SGHAT, FQNNGV.

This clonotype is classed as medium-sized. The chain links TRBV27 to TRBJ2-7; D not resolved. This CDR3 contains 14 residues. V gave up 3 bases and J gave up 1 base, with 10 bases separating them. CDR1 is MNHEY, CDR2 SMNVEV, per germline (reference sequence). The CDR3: CASSFGRISYEQYF. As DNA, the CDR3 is TGTGCCAGCAGTTTTGGCAGGATATCCTACGAGCAGTACTTC.

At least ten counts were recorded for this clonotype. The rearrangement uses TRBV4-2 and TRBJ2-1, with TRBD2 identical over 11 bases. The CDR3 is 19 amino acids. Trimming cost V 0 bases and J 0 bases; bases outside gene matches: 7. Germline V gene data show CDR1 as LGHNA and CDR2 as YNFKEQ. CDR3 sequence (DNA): TGTGCCAGCAGCCAAGAAGGGACTAGCGGCTCGGGCTCCTACAATGAGCAGTTCTTC. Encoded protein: CASSQEGTSGSGSYNEQFF.

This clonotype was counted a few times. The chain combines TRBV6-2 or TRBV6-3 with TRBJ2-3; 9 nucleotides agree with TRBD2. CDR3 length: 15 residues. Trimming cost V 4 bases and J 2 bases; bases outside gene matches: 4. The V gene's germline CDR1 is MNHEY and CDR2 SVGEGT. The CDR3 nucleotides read TGTGCCAGCAGTTTGCGGGAGGGCGACACAGATACGCAGTATTTT. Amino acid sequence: CASSLREGDTDTQYF.

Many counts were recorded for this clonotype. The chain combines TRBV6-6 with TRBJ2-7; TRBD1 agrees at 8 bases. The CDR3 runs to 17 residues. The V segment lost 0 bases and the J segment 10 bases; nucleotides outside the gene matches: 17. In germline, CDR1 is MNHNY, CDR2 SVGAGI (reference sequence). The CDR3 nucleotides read TGTGCCAGCAGTTACTCCCCCTCGGACAGGGAATTTATGTATCAGTACTTC. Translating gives CASSYSPSDREFMYQYF.

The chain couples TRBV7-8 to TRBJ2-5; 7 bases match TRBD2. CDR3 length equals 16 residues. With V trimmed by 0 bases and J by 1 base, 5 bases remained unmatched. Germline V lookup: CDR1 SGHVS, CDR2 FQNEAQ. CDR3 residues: CASSLAWGLSQETQYF. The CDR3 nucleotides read TGTGCCAGCAGCTTAGCGTGGGGACTAAGCCAAGAGACCCAGTACTTC.

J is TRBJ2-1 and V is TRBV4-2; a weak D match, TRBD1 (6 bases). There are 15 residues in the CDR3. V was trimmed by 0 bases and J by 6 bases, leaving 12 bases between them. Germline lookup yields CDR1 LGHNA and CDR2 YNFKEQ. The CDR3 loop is CASSQDQSRGNEQFF. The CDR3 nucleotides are TGTGCCAGCAGCCAAGATCAGAGCAGGGGCAATGAGCAGTTCTTC.

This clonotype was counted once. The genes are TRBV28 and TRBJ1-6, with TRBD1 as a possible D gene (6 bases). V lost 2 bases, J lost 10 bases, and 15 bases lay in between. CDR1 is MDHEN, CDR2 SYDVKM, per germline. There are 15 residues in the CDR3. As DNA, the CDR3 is TGTGCCAGCAGTTTAGGGGGGGGCGGAATCTCACCCCTCCACTTT. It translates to CASSLGGGGISPLHF.

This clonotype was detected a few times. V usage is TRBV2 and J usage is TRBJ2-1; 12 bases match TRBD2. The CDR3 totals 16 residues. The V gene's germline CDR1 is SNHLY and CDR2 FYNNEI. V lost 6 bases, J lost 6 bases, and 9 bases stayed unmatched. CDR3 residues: CASSHRLAGVGNEQFF. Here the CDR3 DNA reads TGTGCCAGCAGCCACCGACTAGCGGGAGTTGGCAATGAGCAGTTCTTC.

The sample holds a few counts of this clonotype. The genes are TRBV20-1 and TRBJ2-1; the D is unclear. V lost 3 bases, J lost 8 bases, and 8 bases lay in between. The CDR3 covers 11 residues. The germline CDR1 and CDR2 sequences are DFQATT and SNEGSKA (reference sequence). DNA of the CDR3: TGCAGTGCTAGTGCTCCCGATGAGCAGTTCTTC. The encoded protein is CSASAPDEQFF.

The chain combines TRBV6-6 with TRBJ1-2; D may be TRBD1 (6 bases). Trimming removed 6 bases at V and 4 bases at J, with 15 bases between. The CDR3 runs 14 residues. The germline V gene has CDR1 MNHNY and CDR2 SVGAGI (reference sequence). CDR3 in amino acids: CASSGGTQVYGYTF. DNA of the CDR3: TGTGCCAGCAGCGGCGGGACACAGGTCTATGGCTACACCTTC.

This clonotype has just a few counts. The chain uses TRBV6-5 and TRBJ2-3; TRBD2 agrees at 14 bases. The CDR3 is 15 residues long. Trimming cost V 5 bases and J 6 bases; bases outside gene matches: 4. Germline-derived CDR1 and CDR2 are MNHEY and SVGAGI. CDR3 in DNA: TGTGCCAGCAGTCCGAGGACTAGCGGGAGGGATACGCAGTATTTT. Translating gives CASSPRTSGRDTQYF.

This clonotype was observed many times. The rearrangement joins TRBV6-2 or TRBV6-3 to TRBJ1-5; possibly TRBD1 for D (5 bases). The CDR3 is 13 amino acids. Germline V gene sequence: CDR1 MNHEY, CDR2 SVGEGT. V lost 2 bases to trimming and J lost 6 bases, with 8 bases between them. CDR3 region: CASSYRGTQPQHF. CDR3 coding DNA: TGTGCCAGCAGTTACCGGGGGACTCAGCCCCAGCATTTT.

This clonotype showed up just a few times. CDR3 in amino acids: CASSEAGTYGYTF. The CDR3 DNA reads TGTGCCAGCAGTGAGGCAGGGACCTATGGCTACACCTTC. The chain recombines TRBV6-1 with TRBJ1-2; perhaps TRBD1 as D (5 bases). The CDR3 length is 13 residues. Trimming cost V 3 bases and J 4 bases, with 9 bases left between them. Germline V lookup: CDR1 MNHNS, CDR2 SASEGT.

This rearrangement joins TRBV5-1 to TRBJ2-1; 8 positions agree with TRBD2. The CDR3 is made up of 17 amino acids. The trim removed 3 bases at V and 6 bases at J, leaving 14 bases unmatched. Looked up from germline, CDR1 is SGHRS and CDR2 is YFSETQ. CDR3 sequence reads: CASSSSSGTRIRNEQFF. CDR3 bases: TGCGCCAGCAGCTCTAGTTCCGGGACTAGAATACGCAATGAGCAGTTCTTC.

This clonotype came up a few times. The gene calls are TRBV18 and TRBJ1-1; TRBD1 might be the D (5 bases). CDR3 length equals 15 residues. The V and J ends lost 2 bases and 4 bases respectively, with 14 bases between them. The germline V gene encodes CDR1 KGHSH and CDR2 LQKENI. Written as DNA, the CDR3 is TGTGCCAGCTCACCAATCCTAACTGGGGGCACTGAAGCTTTCTTT. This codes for CASSPILTGGTEAFF.

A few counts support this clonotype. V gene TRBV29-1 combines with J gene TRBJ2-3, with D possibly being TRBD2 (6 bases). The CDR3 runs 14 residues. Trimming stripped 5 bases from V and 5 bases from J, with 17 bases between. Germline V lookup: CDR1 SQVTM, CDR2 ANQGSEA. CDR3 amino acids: CSVLLEVGRDTQYF. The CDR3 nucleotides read TGCAGCGTTCTACTAGAGGTCGGGAGAGATACGCAGTATTTT.